This T cell receptor (beta chain) emerged from a study of CD8+CD57+ T cells in acquired aplastic anemia. Across the study: The study obtained an average of about 3.1 ug of DNA from sorted CD4+ and CD8+ cells. Among healthy donors, CD4+ cells averaged approximately 11 million reads. Study results and caveats: The study identified roughly 29 CD8+ CDR3 sequences shared by patients and controls. Between the patient and control groups, CD8+ Simpson's diversity did not differ significantly.

This clonotype was counted between two and nine times. Its antigen remains unidentified. The germline V gene encodes CDR1 KGHSH and CDR2 LQKENI. V lost 4 bases and J lost 4; bases outside the gene matches: 8. The CDR3 spans 15 residues. It was genomic DNA that served as the template for profiling TCR beta VDJ and CDR3. Via MiXCR, TCRdb re-called the reads, giving one row per CDR3 protein. The repertoire includes approximately 200,000 distinct CDR3 sequences, approximately 49% of them detected once, and about a sixth sits in the top ten. The source is a human donor in good health, serving as a control. Sequenced input: sorted CD4+, CD8+, or CD8+CD57+ T cells (not recorded which) from PBMCs. This rearrangement joins TRBV18 to TRBJ2-7, with 9 nucleotides matching TRBD2. DNA for the CDR3: TGTGCCAGCTCACAAGGGACTAGCAGTCTGTACGAGCAGTACTTC. It specifies CASSQGTSSLYEQYF.